These 19 T cell receptor beta chains were sequenced from one sample in a study of T cells after yellow fever vaccination. TCRdb analysed the 5' RACE reads with MiXCR anew, one entry per CDR3 protein. The table lists about 370,000 distinct CDR3 sequences, under 14% of them singletons. Here the sequenced sample was PBMCs, taken on the day of the first yellow fever vaccination. Every receptor here comes from a young man who received the YFV17D yellow fever vaccine.

The sample holds a few counts of this clonotype. This sequence joins TRBV7-2 and TRBJ2-5, with 8 bases matching TRBD1. V dropped 6 bases and J dropped 5; count of bases not matched to a gene: 11. Germline CDR1 is SGHTA and CDR2 is FQGNSA. The CDR3 contains 15 residues. The CDR3 here is CASRATQGGRETQYF. The CDR3, as DNA: TGTGCCAGCAGAGCCACACAGGGGGGCCGGGAGACCCAGTACTTC. The whole variable domain, remainder taken from reference TRBV7-2 and TRBJ2-5, is GAGVSQSPSNKVTEKGKDVELRCDPISGHTALYWYRQSLGQGLEFLIYFQGNSAPDKSGLPSDRFSAERTGGSVSTLTIQRTQQEDSAVYLCASRATQGGRETQYFGPGTRLLVL.

V is TRBV25-1 and J is TRBJ2-7; a weak D match, TRBD2 (6 bases). The V gene's germline CDR1 is MGHDK and CDR2 SYGVNS. Trimming removed 2 bases at V and 1 base at J, with 12 bases between. The CDR3 extends over 15 amino acids. CDR3 DNA: TGTGCCAGCAGTGAACCGGGGGACTCATCCTACGAGCAGTACTTC. As protein: CASSEPGDSSYEQYF.

The chain combines TRBV5-4 with TRBJ2-1; TRBD2 matches 14 bases. V shed 3 bases and J 8 bases; nucleotides not matched to a gene: 7. This CDR3 spans 16 amino acids. Germline V gene lookup returns CDR1 SGHNT and CDR2 YYREEE (reference sequence). The CDR3 bases are TGTGCCAGCAGCTGGACTAGCGGGGGGTTCGGCGATGAGCAGTTCTTC. Protein product: CASSWTSGGFGDEQFF.

The chain couples TRBV7-8 to TRBJ2-1; 8 nucleotides align to TRBD2. V trimming: 5 bases; J trimming: 9 bases; junction bases outside the gene matches: 6. This CDR3 has 13 amino acids. Looked up from germline, CDR1 is SGHVS and CDR2 is FQNEAQ. The CDR3 region is CASSPREGPEQFF. In DNA, the CDR3 is TGTGCCAGCAGCCCCCGGGAGGGGCCTGAGCAGTTCTTC.

CDR3 DNA sequence: TGTGCCAGCAGCGTAGGCCCTCATCGCGGGGGGAACACTGAAGCTTTCTTT. The encoded protein is CASSVGPHRGGNTEAFF. This rearrangement joins TRBV9 to TRBJ1-1; D is perhaps TRBD1 (5 bases). CDR1 is SGDLS and CDR2 is YYNGEE in the germline V gene. This CDR3 contains 17 residues. V was cut by 0 bases and J by 1 base, with 16 bases left in between.

This clonotype was seen a few times. The chain combines TRBV7-2 with TRBJ2-3; D may be TRBD2 (7 bases). This CDR3 contains 16 residues. The V gene lost 3 bases and the J gene lost 11 bases, with 24 bases spanning the gap. CDR1 is SGHTA and CDR2 is FQGNSA in the germline V gene. This CDR3 is CASSFLGGGLSWGQYF. The CDR3 DNA reads as TGTGCCAGCAGCTTCCTGGGAGGGGGACTGTCGTGGGGGCAGTATTTT.

The J gene is TRBJ1-5, the V gene TRBV24-1, with 7 bases fitting TRBD1. The CDR3 extends over 15 amino acids. Trimming cost V 10 bases and J 4 bases; bases outside gene matches: 12. CDR1 and CDR2 from the germline V gene are KGHDR and SFDVKD. The CDR3 loop reads CATDNEQGRNQPQHF. The CDR3, as DNA: TGTGCCACGGACAACGAACAGGGGCGAAATCAGCCCCAGCATTTT.

This chain connects TRBV5-1 to TRBJ1-5, with D perhaps matching TRBD1 (6 bases). Trimming stripped 0 bases from V and 5 bases from J, with 6 bases between. Germline V lookup: CDR1 SGHRS, CDR2 YFSETQ. The CDR3 totals 13 residues. The CDR3 spells CASSLAGDQPQHF. Written as DNA, the CDR3 is TGCGCCAGCAGCTTGGCAGGGGATCAGCCCCAGCATTTT.

This clonotype has a handful of counts. V gene TRBV12-3 or TRBV12-4 combines with J gene TRBJ2-7, with 7 bases identical to TRBD1. The CDR3 spans 13 residues. V lost 6 bases to trimming and J lost 4 bases; unmatched junction nucleotides: 6. The CDR3 nucleotides read TGTGCCAGCAGCTTACAGGGGTTGTACGAGCAGTACTTC. Translated, it gives CASSLQGLYEQYF.

In this sample, this clonotype turned up many times. This sequence joins TRBV7-8 and TRBJ2-7; D is undetermined. The germline V and J ends were trimmed by 1 base and 0 bases, with 10 bases remaining between them. CDR3 size: 15 residues. Germline CDR1 reads SGHVS; CDR2 reads FQNEAQ. CDR3 DNA: TGTGCCAGCAGCTTAGGTCTCGACGGCTCCTACGAGCAGTACTTC. Protein sequence: CASSLGLDGSYEQYF.

The chain carries TRBV3-1 and TRBJ1-1, with D possibly matching TRBD1 (6 bases). This CDR3 has 15 residues. Germline lookup yields CDR1 LGHDT and CDR2 YNNKEL (reference sequence). The ends were cut back, 3 bases at V and 5 bases at J, with 16 bases in the middle. CDR3 coding DNA: TGTGCCAGCAGCCATAGTGCTGGGGGCTGGACTGAAGCTTTCTTT. Its protein is CASSHSAGGWTEAFF.

This clonotype came up a few times. The chain links TRBV7-2 to TRBJ2-3; D may be TRBD1 (5 bases). Trimming pared 1 base from V and 4 bases from J, leaving 12 bases between. The CDR3 length is 15 residues. CDR1 and CDR2 from the germline V gene are SGHTA and FQGNSA. CDR3 DNA sequence: TGTGCCAGCAGCTTAGTCGTCAGGGCCCCAGATACGCAGTATTTT. It yields the protein CASSLVVRAPDTQYF. Full variable domain (outside the CDR3, taken from reference TRBV7-2 and TRBJ2-3): GAGVSQSPSNKVTEKGKDVELRCDPISGHTALYWYRQSLGQGLEFLIYFQGNSAPDKSGLPSDRFSAERTGGSVSTLTIQRTQQEDSAVYLCASSLVVRAPDTQYFGPGTRLTVL.

This clonotype appeared a few times. The chain recombines TRBV9 with TRBJ2-4, with TRBD2 matching 11 bases. Per the germline V gene, CDR1 is SGDLS and CDR2 is YYNGEE. Trimming removed 3 bases from V and 5 bases from J; junction bases left unmatched: 1. The CDR3 has 14 amino acids. CDR3 DNA: TGTGCCAGCAGCGCGGGACTAGCGGAAAACATTCAGTACTTC. Protein sequence: CASSAGLAENIQYF.

This clonotype was detected ten times or more. The J gene is TRBJ2-5, the V gene TRBV12-3 or TRBV12-4; no firm D call. CDR3 length: 12 residues. V was shortened by 6 bases and J by 5 bases, with 10 bases between the two germline ends. The CDR3 sequence: CASRSDGETQYF. The CDR3 DNA follows: TGTGCCAGCAGGTCCGACGGGGAGACCCAGTACTTC.

The CDR3 coding sequence is TGTGCCAGCAGCTTGGACTGGGCCAATTCACCCCTCCACTTT. The encoded protein is CASSLDWANSPLHF. The J gene is TRBJ1-6, the V gene TRBV5-4; no reliable D call. Germline assignment: CDR1 SGHNT and CDR2 YYREEE (reference sequence). CDR3 size: 14 residues. V was shortened by 0 bases and J by 7 bases, with 8 bases between the two germline ends.

This clonotype was counted a few times. The rearrangement uses TRBV28 and TRBJ2-1; no clear D. The CDR3 is made up of 11 amino acids. The germline CDR1 and CDR2 sequences are MDHEN and SYDVKM. V was shortened by 7 bases and J by 8 bases, with 9 bases between the two germline ends. DNA of the CDR3: TGTGCCAGCACCGCTCCGCATGAGCAGTTCTTC. Protein product: CASTAPHEQFF.

CDR3: CASSRPGQTIRDTQYF. CDR3 DNA: TGCGCCAGCAGTCGGCCCGGACAGACGATACGAGATACGCAGTATTTT. The chain links TRBV4-1 to TRBJ2-3, with D possibly being TRBD1 (6 bases). Between the trimmed V and J ends, which lost 6 bases and 5 bases, there was a span of 21 bases. The CDR3 spans 16 residues. Germline CDR1 reads MGHRA; CDR2 reads YSYEKL.

In its sample, this clonotype was seen a few times. The V and J genes are TRBV20-1 and TRBJ2-7; D assignment may be TRBD1 or TRBD2 (5 bases each). Per the germline V gene, CDR1 is DFQATT and CDR2 is SNEGSKA (reference sequence). This CDR3 region has 17 residues. V lost 4 bases to trimming and J lost 6 bases, with 28 bases between them. For the CDR3, the DNA is TGCAGTGCTAAGTCGGCCCCCGGGGCCCGTCCTCCAGGCGAGCAGTACTTC. Its translation: CSAKSAPGARPPGEQYF.

This clonotype was seen only a few times. A read error may account for a junction end that differs from germline. The V and J genes are TRBV7-2 and TRBJ2-3; D not resolved. The length of the CDR3 is 14 residues. Germline CDR1 SGHTA, CDR2 FQGNSA. The CDR3 loop reads CASSLDVGTDTQYF. DNA for the CDR3: TGTGCTAGCAGCCTCGACGTTGGCACAGATACGCAGTATTTT.